The rows below give T cell receptor beta chains drawn from one sample of a study of regulatory T cells in long-lasting Graves disease. TCRdb re-called the multiplex PCR reads with MiXCR, one entry per CDR3 protein. The table records roughly 350,000 distinct CDR3 sequences, 16% of them present only once. This same sample was also taken into another study, of T cells in Graves' hyperthyroidism and ophthalmopathy.

Sequenced material: peripheral blood mononuclear cells (PBMCs), taken at new diagnosis, from a patient treated with antithyroid drugs. The receptors shown here come from a man between 40 and 49 years old with Graves disease. Each CDR3 is given with its conserved first and last residue.

CDR3aa | j_gene | v_gene
CASSLAAVKGDTQYF | TRBJ2-3 | TRBV5-1
CASSLGGSLAYGYTF | TRBJ1-2 | TRBV27
CASLERTGGNTEAFF | TRBJ1-1 | TRBV6-2/TRBV6-3
CASNSGINYGYTF | TRBJ1-2 | TRBV5-8
CASSLYGSGGASMSTDTQYF | TRBJ2-3 | TRBV5-1
CASSTDSSYVQQYF | TRBJ2-7 | TRBV5-1
CASSLETGPSYEQYF | TRBJ2-7 | TRBV5-5
CASSWGQGWPYNEQFF | TRBJ2-1 | TRBV13
CASSIDKYQPQHF | TRBJ1-5 | TRBV19
CASRFSGGASEEQYF | TRBJ2-7 | TRBV28
CSSAGTGFQETQYF | TRBJ2-5 | TRBV29-1
CSAQGSSYNEQFF | TRBJ2-1 | TRBV20-1
CAAGAGWINQPQHF | TRBJ1-5 | TRBV28
CASRYGTDNSYEQYF | TRBJ2-7 | TRBV28
CSAHSPMNTEAFF | TRBJ1-1 | TRBV29-1
CASREQGNTEAFF | TRBJ1-1 | TRBV12-3/TRBV12-4
CASSPNGGTLTFF | TRBJ1-1 | TRBV10-1
CASTTGAGWSYGYTF | TRBJ1-2 | TRBV7-9
CAIRAGGGNNEQFF | TRBJ2-1 | TRBV10-3
CASSNRDFTDTQYF | TRBJ2-3 | TRBV19
CSAELTGNYGYTF | TRBJ1-2 | TRBV20-1
CASSLARVVDTQYF | TRBJ2-3 | TRBV7-2
CASSVSPRGHFGYTF | TRBJ1-2 | TRBV7-2
CSARSGTTVTDTQYF | TRBJ2-3 | TRBV20-1
CSAWGQEETQYF | TRBJ2-5 | TRBV20-1
CASSLGDFEAFF | TRBJ1-1 | TRBV7-9
CASSRARAQGTQYF | TRBJ2-5 | TRBV2
CASSSGTQGRFYEQYF | TRBJ2-7 | TRBV6-2/TRBV6-3
CASVAGGQETQYF | TRBJ2-5 | TRBV20-1
CASSPLGLGSNEQFF | TRBJ2-1 | TRBV18
CASSVSGGKYYEQYF | TRBJ2-7 | TRBV2